The sequence of this T cell receptor (beta chain) was determined in a study of T cells in Graves' hyperthyroidism and ophthalmopathy. With regard to this clonotype: No antigen is known for it.

V gave up 10 bases and J gave up 4 bases; unmatched junction bases: 10. The CDR3 is 14 residues long. Germline CDR1 reads MGHDK; CDR2 reads SYGVNS. Using RNA transcripts as the source, TCR beta CDR3 regions were amplified. The TCR CDR3 was amplified in a first-round RT-PCR using the HTBI primer set. TCRdb recomputed calls from the multiplex PCR reads with MiXCR, one row per CDR3 protein. The sample carries 660,000 or so distinct CDR3 sequences, less than 45% recorded once. Study-level points and caveats: Among clonotypes expanded in thyroid above 0.001, most were also found in blood.

This receptor was obtained from an adult man with Graves' disease, either hyperthyroidism or ophthalmopathy (not recorded which). The sequenced material came from peripheral blood or thyroid tissue (not recorded which). The chain employs TRBV25-1 and TRBJ1-2; the match to TRBD1 covers 9 bases. The chain's CDR3 is CAIQGQGLSYGYTF. The DNA of the CDR3 is TGTGCCATCCAGGGACAGGGTCTTTCCTATGGCTACACCTTC.